These 21 T cell receptor beta chains share one sample of origin, sequenced in a study of tumor-infiltrating lymphocytes in primary liver carcinoma. It was unsorted whole blood that yielded blood RNA, and germline DNA was also extracted. Using a constant-region primer together with ProtoScript II reverse transcriptase, TCR beta cDNA was made from 450 to 600 ng of total RNA. Generation of the TCR beta libraries relied on three nested multiplex PCR rounds using slightly modified ARM-PCR. The two initial PCR rounds, ten to eleven cycles each, used TRBV1-TRBV30 forward and C-beta reverse primers. TCRdb re-analysed the multiplex PCR reads in MiXCR, keeping a single row per CDR3 protein. The data show hundreds of thousands of distinct CDR3 sequences, with approximately 58% seen just once and about a sixth held by the top ten. Sequencing input: peripheral blood. The receptor set was obtained from a woman in her twenties or thirties with primary liver carcinoma and hepatitis B virus infection.

There are many counts of this clonotype. V is TRBV11-2 and J is TRBJ2-7; D remains unclear. The CDR3 consists of 13 residues. Germline-derived CDR1 and CDR2 are SGHAT and FQNNGV. Trimming stripped 1 base from V and 7 bases from J, with 11 bases between. The CDR3 loop reads CASSLAPLGEQYF. In DNA form, the CDR3 reads TGTGCCAGCAGCTTAGCCCCCCTCGGGGAGCAGTACTTC.

This clonotype came up many times. The CDR3 DNA sequence: TGTGCCAGCAGTCGTCTGCGGGAGGACAATGAGCAGTTCTTC. Translating it yields CASSRLREDNEQFF. The J gene is TRBJ2-1, the V gene TRBV6-2 or TRBV6-3; 8 bases fit TRBD2. The trim removed 5 bases at V and 5 bases at J, leaving 5 bases unmatched. This CDR3 comprises 14 residues. The germline V gene has CDR1 MNHEY and CDR2 SVGEGT.

The J gene is TRBJ1-1, the V gene TRBV6-5, with unresolved D. Per the germline V gene, CDR1 is MNHEY and CDR2 is SVGAGI. The CDR3 runs to 13 residues. Deletions cut 3 bases from V and 6 bases from J, with 11 bases between. Written as DNA, the CDR3 is TGTGCCAGCAGTTATAATTCTTGGGCTGAAGCTTTCTTT. Translating gives CASSYNSWAEAFF.

The chain joins TRBV4-3 to TRBJ2-3; D is unclear. CDR1 is LGHNA and CDR2 is YSLEER in the germline V gene. Deletions cut 3 bases from V and 6 bases from J, with 25 bases between. The CDR3 loop spans 18 amino acids. The CDR3 region is CASSQSVCLGDLGDTQYF. The CDR3, as DNA: TGCGCCAGCAGCCAGTCGGTCTGTCTGGGTGATCTCGGTGATACGCAGTATTTT.

CDR3 protein: CASSFAGEGPPLHF. The CDR3 region has the DNA TGTGCCAGCAGCTTTGCTGGGGAGGGTCCACCCCTCCACTTT. The gene calls are TRBV7-9 and TRBJ1-6; no definite D call. V was pared by 3 bases and J by 11 bases, with 14 bases between. The CDR3 extends over 14 amino acids. CDR1 and CDR2 from the germline V gene are SEHNR and FQNEAQ (reference sequence).

This clonotype occurred a few times. The J gene is TRBJ2-3, the V gene TRBV24-1; perhaps TRBD2 as D (6 bases). The CDR3 runs to 16 residues. V lost 8 bases, J lost 3 bases, and 20 bases lay in between. Per the germline V gene, CDR1 is KGHDR and CDR2 is SFDVKD. The CDR3 spells CATTAREKEGTDTQYF. The CDR3 DNA reads as TGTGCCACCACAGCTCGGGAGAAAGAGGGAACAGATACGCAGTATTTT.

As for this clonotype: The conserved phenylalanine or tryptophan normally closing the CDR3 is absent here, so this likely arose from a read error. The chain has TRBV5-4 and TRBJ2-5; no firm D call. Germline loops: CDR1 SGHNT, CDR2 YYREEE (reference sequence). The CDR3 has 13 residues. With 0 bases removed from V and 2 bases from J, the gap between germline ends came to 5 bases. The CDR3 coding sequence is TGTGCCAGCAGCTTGGAACGGCAAGAGACCCAGTACTCC. This encodes CASSLERQETQYS.

This clonotype has only a few counts. The CDR3 reads CASSSGGRGNTEAFF. The CDR3 nucleotides are TGTGCCAGCAGTTCGGGCGGGCGGGGTAACACTGAAGCTTTCTTT. The chain has TRBV5-4 and TRBJ1-1; D remains ambiguous. Germline CDR1 is SGHNT and CDR2 is YYREEE (reference sequence). With 5 bases removed from V and 2 bases from J, the gap between germline ends came to 16 bases. The CDR3 runs to 15 residues.

There are many counts of this clonotype. V is TRBV7-9 and J is TRBJ2-1; 8 bases map to TRBD1. The trim removed 3 bases at V and 8 bases at J, leaving 9 bases unmatched. CDR1 and CDR2 from the germline V gene are SEHNR and FQNEAQ (reference sequence). The CDR3 is made up of 15 amino acids. The CDR3: CASSFYGQGSDEQFF. CDR3 DNA sequence: TGTGCCAGCAGCTTCTACGGACAGGGTTCGGATGAGCAGTTCTTC.

In this sample, this clonotype turned up many times. This chain connects TRBV4-2 to TRBJ2-7; 8 bases match TRBD1. The V and J ends lost 4 bases and 3 bases, in that order; junction bases with no gene match: 8. The length of the CDR3 is 15 residues. Germline assignment: CDR1 LGHNA and CDR2 YNFKEQ. The CDR3 DNA is TGTGCCAGCAGCCGAGACAGGGGAAACTTCTACGAGCAGTACTTC. Amino acids: CASSRDRGNFYEQYF.

This clonotype was recorded a few times. At one end, the junction sequence differs from germline, possibly due to a read error. This chain connects TRBV6-5 to TRBJ2-1; D possibly corresponds to TRBD2 (5 bases). The CDR3 totals 18 residues. CDR1 MNHEY and CDR2 SVGAGI come from the germline V gene. CDR3 residues: CASSYSGRPSSSYDEQFF. CDR3 DNA: TGTGCCAGCAGTTACTCAGGTCGGCCCTCTAGCTCCTACGATGAGCAGTTCTTC.

A word on this clonotype: A read error may be the cause here, since a much bigger clone is one base away. The rearrangement links TRBV6-5 to TRBJ2-7; 10 bases are shared with TRBD1. Germline trimming cut 4 bases from V and 5 bases from J; bases unmatched to any gene: 5. This CDR3 contains 14 residues. Per germline, CDR1 MNHEY and CDR2 SVGAGI. The CDR3 region has the DNA TGTGCCAGCAGTTCAAGGGACAGGGGCCACGAGCAGTACTTC. Translation gives CASSSRDRGHEQYF.

This clonotype has only one observation. The V call is TRBV27, the J call TRBJ2-5, with TRBD2 as a possible D gene (5 bases). The CDR3 runs to 14 residues. Trimming cost V 7 bases and J 2 bases, with 14 bases left between them. Germline CDR1 and CDR2: MNHEY and SMNVEV (reference sequence). This chain's CDR3 is CASKGWESQETQYF. CDR3 bases: TGTGCCAGCAAAGGCTGGGAGTCTCAAGAGACCCAGTACTTC.

In regard to this clonotype: The junction differs from germline at one of its ends, possibly a read error. The chain recombines TRBV6-6 with TRBJ1-1; weak D call: TRBD1 (5 bases). Per germline, CDR1 MNHNY and CDR2 SVGAGI (reference sequence). The CDR3 covers 15 residues. CDR3 DNA sequence: TGTGCTAGCAGTTCCTCTTCCCAGGGAAATGGTGAAGCTTTCTTT. It translates to CASSSSSQGNGEAFF.

On this clonotype itself: This could be a read error, since a much larger clone is one nucleotide away. V and J are TRBV4-2 and TRBJ2-1; the D gene is possibly TRBD1 (6 bases). CDR1 and CDR2 from the germline V gene are LGHNA and YNFKEQ. The CDR3 contains 15 residues. The CDR3 loop reads CANSQVVGGPNEQFF. CDR3 DNA sequence: TGTGCCAACAGCCAAGTGGTTGGGGGCCCCAATGAGCAGTTCTTC.

Details on this clonotype: Since a much larger clone is just one base distant, this may be a read error. V gene TRBV29-1 combines with J gene TRBJ2-3, with D hard to call. Deletions cut 7 bases from V and 11 bases from J, with 28 bases between. The CDR3 length is 15 residues. CDR1 and CDR2 (germline): SQVTM, ANQGSEA. This CDR3 reads CSGLIRAQEIYMQYF. CDR3 coding DNA: TGCAGCGGCTTAATCCGGGCTCAAGAAATTTATATGCAGTATTTT.

This clonotype was detected a few times. CDR3 nucleotide sequence: TGTGCCAGCAGTCTGATTTTGAGTACGCAGTATTTT. Amino acids: CASSLILSTQYF. The chain uses TRBV12-3 or TRBV12-4 and TRBJ2-3; D uncertain. CDR3 length: 12 amino acids. V was cut by 5 bases and J by 8 bases, with 11 bases left in between.

Details on this clonotype: The junction shows a germline mismatch at one end, possibly a read error. This chain connects TRBV12-3 or TRBV12-4 to TRBJ1-5; D gene unclear. CDR3 length: 13 residues. The CDR3 spells CANSMQASQPQHF. The DNA for the CDR3 is TGTGCCAACAGTATGCAGGCCAGTCAGCCCCAGCATTTT.

V usage is TRBV29-1 and J usage is TRBJ2-7, with a tentative D call TRBD2 (5 bases). Deletions cut 1 base from V and 6 bases from J, with 16 bases between. Germline CDR1 SQVTM, CDR2 ANQGSEA. The CDR3 extends over 14 amino acids. This CDR3 is CSVEVAGLSAEQYF. CDR3 coding DNA: TGCAGCGTTGAAGTGGCCGGACTCTCCGCCGAGCAGTACTTC.

The chain couples TRBV10-3 to TRBJ2-7; 15 nucleotides line up with TRBD2. Germline CDR1 is ENHRY and CDR2 is SYGVKD. Trimming at V came to 4 bases and at J to 8 bases, leaving 6 bases not matched to a gene. This CDR3 is 15 amino acids long. The CDR3 loop is CAISGRTSGRAQQYF. The DNA of the CDR3 is TGTGCCATCAGTGGTAGGACTAGCGGGAGGGCCCAGCAGTACTTC.

This clonotype has a count of ten or more. The rearrangement joins TRBV30 to TRBJ1-6; no clear D gene. Trimming took 3 bases from V and 7 from J, leaving 7 bases between them. The CDR3 sequence is 12 residues long. The germline V gene has CDR1 GTSNPN and CDR2 SVGIG (reference sequence). The DNA of the CDR3 is TGTGCCTGGAGAACCCTCAATTCACCCCTCCACTTT. Amino acids: CAWRTLNSPLHF.